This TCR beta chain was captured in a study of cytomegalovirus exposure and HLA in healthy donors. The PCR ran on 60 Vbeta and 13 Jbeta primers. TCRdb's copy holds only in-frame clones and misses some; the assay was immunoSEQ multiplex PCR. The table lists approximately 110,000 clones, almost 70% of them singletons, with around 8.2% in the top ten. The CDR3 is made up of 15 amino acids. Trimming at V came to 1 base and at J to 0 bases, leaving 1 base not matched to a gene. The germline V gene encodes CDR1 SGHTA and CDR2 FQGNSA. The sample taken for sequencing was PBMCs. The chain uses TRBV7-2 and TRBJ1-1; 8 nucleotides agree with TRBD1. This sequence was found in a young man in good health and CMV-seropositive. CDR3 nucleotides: TGTGCCAGCAGCTTAGGACAGGGGATGAACACTGAAGCTTTCTTT. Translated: CASSLGQGMNTEAFF.